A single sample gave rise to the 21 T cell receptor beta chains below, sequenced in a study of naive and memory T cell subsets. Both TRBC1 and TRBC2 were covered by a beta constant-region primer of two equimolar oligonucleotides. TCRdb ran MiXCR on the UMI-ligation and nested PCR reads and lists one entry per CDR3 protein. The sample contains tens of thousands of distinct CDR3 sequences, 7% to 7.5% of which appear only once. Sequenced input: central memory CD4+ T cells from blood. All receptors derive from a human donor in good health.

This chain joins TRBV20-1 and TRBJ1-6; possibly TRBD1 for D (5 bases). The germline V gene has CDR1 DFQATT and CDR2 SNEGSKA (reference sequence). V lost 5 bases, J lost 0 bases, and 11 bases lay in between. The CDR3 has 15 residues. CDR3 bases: TGCAGTGCTTCAGGGCCTAGCTCCTATAATTCACCCCTCCACTTT. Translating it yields CSASGPSSYNSPLHF.

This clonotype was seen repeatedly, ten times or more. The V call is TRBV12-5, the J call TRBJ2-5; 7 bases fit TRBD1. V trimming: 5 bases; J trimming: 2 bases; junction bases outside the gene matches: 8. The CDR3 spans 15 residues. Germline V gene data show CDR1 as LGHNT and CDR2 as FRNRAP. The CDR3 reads CASGPTGTVQETQYF. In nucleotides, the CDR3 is TGTGCTAGTGGTCCTACCGGGACAGTTCAAGAGACCCAGTACTTC.

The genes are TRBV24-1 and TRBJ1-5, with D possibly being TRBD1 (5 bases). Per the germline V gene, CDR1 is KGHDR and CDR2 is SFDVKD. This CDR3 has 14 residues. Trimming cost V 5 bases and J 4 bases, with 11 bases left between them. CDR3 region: CATSVAGGNQPQHF. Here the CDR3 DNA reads TGTGCCACCAGTGTGGCCGGGGGTAATCAGCCCCAGCATTTT.

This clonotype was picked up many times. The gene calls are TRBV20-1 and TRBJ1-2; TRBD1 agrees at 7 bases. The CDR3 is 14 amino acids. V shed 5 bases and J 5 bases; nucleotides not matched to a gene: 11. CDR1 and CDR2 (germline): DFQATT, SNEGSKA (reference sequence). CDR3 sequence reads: CSAARQGQQYGYTF. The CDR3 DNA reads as TGCAGTGCTGCACGACAGGGCCAGCAATATGGCTACACCTTC.

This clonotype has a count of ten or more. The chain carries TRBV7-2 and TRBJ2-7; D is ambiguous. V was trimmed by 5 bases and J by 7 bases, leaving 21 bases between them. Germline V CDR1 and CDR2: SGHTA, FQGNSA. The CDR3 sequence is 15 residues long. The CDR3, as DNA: TGTGCCAGCAGCCTCACCGTCCCGGAACGCCTAGAGCAGTACTTC. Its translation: CASSLTVPERLEQYF.

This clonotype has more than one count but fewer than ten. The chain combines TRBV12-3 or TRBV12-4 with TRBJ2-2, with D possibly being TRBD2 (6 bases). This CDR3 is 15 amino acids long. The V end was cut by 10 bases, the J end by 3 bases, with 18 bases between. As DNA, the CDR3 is TGTGCCACCCGGTGGAAACTAGCTGACACCGGGGAGCTGTTTTTT. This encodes CATRWKLADTGELFF.

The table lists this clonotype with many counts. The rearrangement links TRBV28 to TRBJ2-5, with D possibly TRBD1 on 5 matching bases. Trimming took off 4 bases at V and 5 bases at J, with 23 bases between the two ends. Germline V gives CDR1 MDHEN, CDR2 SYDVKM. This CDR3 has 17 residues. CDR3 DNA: TGTGCCAGCAGTTCCATTGGTACAGGCCGAAAGGGGGAGACCCAGTACTTC. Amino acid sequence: CASSSIGTGRKGETQYF.

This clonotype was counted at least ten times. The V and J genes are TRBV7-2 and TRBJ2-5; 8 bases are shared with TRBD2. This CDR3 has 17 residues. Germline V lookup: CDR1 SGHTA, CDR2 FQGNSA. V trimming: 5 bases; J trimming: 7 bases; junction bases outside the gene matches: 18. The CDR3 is CASSPPWGLGRESTQYF. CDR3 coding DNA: TGTGCCAGCAGCCCCCCCTGGGGACTAGGGAGAGAGTCGACCCAGTACTTC.

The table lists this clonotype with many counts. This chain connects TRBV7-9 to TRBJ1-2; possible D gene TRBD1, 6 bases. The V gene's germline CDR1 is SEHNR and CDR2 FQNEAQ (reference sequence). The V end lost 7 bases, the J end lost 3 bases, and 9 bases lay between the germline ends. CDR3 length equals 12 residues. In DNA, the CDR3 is TGTGCCAGCACAGGGGTTTACTATGGCTACACCTTC. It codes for CASTGVYYGYTF. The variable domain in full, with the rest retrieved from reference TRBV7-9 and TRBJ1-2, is DTGVSQNPRHKITKRGQNVTFRCDPISEHNRLYWYRQTLGQGPEFLTYFQNEAQLEKSRLLSDRFSAERPKGSFSTLEIQRTEQGDSAMYLCASTGVYYGYTFGSGTRLTVV.

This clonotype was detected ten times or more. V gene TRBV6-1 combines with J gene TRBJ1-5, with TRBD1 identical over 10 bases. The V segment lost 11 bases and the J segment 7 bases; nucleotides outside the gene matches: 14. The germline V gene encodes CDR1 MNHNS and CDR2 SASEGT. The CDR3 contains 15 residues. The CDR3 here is CAGGRQGAFGQPQHF. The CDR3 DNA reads TGTGCCGGGGGGAGACAGGGGGCTTTCGGGCAGCCCCAGCATTTT.

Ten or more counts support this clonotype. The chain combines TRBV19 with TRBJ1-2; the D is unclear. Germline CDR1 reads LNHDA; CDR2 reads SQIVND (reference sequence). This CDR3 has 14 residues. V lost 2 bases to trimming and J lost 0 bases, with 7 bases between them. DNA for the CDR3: TGTGCCAGTAGTATAACAGCAACTAACTATGGCTACACCTTC. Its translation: CASSITATNYGYTF.

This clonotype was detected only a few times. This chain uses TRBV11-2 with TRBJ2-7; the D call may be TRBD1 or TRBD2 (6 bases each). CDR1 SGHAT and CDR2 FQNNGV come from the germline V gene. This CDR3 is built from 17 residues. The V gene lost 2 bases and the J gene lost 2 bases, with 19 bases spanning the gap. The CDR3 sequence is CASSLRGATGAAYEQYF. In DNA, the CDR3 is TGTGCCAGCAGCTTAAGGGGGGCGACGGGAGCAGCCTACGAGCAGTACTTC.

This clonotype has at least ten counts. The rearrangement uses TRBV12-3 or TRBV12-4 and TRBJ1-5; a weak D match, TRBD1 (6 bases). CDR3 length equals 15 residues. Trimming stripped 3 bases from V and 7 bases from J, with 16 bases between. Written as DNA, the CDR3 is TGTGCCAGCAGTTTGATGTCGCGGGGGCAGCAGCCCCAGCATTTT. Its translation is CASSLMSRGQQPQHF.

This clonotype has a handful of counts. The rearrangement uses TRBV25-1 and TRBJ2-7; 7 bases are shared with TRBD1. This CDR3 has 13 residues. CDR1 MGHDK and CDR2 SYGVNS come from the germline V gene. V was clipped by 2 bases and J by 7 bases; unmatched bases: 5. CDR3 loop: CASSETGDGEQYF. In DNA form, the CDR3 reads TGTGCCAGCAGTGAAACAGGGGATGGGGAGCAGTACTTC.

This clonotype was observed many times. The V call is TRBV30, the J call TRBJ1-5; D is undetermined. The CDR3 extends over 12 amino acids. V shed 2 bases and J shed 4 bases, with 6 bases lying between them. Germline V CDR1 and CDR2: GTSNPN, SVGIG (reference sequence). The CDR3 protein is CAWSPGNQPQHF. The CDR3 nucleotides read TGTGCCTGGAGTCCGGGGAATCAGCCCCAGCATTTT.

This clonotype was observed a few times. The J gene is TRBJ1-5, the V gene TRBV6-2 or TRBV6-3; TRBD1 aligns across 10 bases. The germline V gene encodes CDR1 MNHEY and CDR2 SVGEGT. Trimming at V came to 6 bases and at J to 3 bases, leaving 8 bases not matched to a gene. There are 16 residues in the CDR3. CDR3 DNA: TGTGCCAGCAGACTCTCCGGGACAGGGGTCAATCAGCCCCAGCATTTT. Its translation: CASRLSGTGVNQPQHF.

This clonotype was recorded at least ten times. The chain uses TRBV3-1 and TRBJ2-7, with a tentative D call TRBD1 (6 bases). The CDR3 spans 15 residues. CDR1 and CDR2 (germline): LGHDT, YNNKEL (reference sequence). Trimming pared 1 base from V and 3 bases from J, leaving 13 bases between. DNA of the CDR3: TGTGCCAGCAGCCAAGCGGCAGGGGCCAGCTACGAGCAGTACTTC. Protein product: CASSQAAGASYEQYF.

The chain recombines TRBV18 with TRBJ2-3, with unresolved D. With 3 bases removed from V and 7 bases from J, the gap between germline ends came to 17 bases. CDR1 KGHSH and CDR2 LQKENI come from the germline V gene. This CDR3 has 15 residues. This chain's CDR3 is CASSPQFTSVHTQYF. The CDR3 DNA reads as TGTGCCAGCTCACCGCAATTCACTTCGGTCCATACGCAGTATTTT.

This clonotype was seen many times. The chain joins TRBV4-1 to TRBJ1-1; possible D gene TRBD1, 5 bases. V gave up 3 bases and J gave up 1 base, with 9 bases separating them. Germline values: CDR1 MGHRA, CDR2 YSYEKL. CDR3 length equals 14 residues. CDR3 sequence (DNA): TGCGCCAGCAGCCAGGGACCCCAGAACACTGAAGCTTTCTTT. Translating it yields CASSQGPQNTEAFF.

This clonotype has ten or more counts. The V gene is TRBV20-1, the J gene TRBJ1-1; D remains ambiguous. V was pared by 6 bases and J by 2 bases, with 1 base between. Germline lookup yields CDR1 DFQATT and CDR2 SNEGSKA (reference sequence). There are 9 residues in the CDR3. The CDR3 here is CSANTEAFF. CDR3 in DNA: TGCAGTGCCAACACTGAAGCTTTCTTT.

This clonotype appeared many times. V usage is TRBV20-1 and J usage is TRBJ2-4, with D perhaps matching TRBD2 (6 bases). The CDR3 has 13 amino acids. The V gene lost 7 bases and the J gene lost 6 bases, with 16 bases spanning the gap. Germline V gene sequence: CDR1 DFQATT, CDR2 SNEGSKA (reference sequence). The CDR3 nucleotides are TGCAGTGGGGGTGGCGTGGGGGGAAACATTCAGTACTTC. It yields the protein CSGGGVGGNIQYF.